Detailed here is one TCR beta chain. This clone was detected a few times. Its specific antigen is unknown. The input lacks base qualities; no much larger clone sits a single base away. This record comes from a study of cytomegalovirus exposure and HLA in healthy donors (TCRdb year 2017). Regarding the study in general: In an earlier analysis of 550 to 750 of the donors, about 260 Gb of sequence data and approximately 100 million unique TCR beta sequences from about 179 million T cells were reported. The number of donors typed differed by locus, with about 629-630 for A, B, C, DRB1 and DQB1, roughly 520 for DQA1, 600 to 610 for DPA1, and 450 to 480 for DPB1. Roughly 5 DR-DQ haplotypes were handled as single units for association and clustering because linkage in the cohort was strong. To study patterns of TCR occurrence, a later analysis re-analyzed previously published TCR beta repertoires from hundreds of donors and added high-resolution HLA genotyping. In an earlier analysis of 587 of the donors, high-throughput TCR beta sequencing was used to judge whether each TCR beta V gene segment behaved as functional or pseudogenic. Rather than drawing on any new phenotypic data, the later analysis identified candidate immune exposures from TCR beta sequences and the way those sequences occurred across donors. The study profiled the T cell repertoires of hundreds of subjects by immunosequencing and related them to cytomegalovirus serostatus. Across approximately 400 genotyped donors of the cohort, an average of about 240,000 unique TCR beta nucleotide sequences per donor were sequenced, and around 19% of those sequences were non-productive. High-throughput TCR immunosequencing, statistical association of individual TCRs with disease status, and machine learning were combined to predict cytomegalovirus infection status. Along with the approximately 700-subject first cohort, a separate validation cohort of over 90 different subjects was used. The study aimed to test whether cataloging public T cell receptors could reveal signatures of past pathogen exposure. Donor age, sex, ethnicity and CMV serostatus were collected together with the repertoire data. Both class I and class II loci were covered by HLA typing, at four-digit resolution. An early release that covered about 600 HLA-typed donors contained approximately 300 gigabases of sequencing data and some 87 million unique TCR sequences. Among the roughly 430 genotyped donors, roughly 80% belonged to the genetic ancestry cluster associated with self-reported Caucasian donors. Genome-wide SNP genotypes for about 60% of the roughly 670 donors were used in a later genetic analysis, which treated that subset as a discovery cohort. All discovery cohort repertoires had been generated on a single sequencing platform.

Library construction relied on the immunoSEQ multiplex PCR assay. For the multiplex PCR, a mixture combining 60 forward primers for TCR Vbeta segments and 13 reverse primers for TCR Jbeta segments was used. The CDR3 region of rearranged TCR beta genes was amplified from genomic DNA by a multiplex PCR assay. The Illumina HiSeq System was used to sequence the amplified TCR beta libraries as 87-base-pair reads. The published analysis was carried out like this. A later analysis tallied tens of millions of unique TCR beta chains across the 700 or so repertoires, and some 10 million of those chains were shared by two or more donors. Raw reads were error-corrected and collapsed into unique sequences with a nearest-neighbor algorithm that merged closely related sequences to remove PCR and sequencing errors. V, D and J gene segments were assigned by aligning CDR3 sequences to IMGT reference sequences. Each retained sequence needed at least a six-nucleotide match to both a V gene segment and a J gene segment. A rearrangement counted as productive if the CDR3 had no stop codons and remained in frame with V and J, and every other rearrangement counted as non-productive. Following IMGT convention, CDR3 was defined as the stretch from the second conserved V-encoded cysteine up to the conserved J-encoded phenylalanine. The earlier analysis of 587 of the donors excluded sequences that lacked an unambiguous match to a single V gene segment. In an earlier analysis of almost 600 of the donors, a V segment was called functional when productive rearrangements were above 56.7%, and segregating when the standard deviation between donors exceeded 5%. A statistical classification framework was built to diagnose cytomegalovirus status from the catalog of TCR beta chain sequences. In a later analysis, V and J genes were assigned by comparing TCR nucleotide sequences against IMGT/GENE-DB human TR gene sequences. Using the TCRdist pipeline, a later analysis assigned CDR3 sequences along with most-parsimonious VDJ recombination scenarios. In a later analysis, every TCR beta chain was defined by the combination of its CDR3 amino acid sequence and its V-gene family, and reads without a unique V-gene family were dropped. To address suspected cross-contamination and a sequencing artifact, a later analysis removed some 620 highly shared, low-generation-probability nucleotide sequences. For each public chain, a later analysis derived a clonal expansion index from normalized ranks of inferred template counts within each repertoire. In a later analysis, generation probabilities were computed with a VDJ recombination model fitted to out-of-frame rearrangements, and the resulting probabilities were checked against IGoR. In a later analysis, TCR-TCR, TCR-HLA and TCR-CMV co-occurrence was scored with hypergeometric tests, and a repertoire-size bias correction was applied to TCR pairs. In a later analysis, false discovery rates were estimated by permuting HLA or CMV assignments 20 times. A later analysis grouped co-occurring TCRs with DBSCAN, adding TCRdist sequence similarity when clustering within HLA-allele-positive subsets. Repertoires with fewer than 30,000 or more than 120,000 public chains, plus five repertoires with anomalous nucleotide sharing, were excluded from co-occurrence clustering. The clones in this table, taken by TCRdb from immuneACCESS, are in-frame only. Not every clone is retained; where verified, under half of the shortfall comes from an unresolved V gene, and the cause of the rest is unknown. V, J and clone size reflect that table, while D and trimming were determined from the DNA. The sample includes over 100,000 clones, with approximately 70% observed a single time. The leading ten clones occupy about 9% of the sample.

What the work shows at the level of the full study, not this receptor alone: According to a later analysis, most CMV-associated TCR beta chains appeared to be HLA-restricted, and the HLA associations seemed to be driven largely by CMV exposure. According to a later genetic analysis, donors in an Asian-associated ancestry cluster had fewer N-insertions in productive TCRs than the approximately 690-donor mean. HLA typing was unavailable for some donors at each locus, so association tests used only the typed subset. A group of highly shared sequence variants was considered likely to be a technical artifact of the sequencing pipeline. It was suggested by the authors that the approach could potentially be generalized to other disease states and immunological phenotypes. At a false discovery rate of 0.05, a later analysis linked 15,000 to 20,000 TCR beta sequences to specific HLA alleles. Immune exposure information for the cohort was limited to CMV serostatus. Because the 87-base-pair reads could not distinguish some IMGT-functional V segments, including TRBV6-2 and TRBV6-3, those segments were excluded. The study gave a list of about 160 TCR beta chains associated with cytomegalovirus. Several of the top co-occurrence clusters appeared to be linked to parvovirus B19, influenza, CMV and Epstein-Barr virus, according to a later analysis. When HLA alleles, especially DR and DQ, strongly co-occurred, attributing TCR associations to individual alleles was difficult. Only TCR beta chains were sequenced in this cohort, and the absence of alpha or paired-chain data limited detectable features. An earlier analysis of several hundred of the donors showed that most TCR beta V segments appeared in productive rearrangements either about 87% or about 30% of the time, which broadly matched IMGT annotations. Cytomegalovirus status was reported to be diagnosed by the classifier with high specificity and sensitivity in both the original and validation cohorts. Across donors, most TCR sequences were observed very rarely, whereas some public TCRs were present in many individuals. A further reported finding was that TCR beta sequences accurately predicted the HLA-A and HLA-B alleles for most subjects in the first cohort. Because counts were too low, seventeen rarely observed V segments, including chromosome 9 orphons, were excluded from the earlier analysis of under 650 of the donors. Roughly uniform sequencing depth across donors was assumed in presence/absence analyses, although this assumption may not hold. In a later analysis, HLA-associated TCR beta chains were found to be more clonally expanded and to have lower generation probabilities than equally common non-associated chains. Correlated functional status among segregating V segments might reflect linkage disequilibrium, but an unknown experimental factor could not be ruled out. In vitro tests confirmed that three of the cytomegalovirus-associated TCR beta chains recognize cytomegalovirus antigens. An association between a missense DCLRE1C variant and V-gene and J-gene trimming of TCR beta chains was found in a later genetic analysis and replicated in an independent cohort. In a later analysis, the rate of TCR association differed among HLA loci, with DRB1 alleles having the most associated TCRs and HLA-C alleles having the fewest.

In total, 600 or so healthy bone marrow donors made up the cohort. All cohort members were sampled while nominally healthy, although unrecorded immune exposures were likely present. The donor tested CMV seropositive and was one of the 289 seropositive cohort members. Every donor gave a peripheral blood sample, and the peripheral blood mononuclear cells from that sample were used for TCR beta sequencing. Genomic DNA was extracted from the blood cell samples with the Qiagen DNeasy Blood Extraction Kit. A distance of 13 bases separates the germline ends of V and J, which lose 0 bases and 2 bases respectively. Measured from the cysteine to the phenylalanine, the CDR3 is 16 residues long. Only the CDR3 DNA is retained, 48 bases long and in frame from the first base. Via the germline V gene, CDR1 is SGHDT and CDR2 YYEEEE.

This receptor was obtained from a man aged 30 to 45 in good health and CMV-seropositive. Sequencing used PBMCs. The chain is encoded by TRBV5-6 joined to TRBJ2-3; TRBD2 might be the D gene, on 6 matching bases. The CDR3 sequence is CASSLAGGTVTDTQYF. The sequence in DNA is TGTGCCAGCAGCTTGGCCGGCGGGACTGTCACAGATACGCAGTATTTT.